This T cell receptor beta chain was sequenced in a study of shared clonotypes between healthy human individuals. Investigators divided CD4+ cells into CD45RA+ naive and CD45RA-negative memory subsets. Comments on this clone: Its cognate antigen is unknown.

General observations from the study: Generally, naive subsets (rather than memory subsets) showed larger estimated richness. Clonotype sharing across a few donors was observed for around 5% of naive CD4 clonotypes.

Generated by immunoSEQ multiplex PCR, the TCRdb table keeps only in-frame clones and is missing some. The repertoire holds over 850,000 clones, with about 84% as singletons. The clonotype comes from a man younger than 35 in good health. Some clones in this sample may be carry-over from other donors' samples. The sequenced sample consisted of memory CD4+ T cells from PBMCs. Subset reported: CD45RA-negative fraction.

The CDR3 region has the DNA TGTGCCAGCAGCTTGGGGTGGACAAACTCAGAGACCCAGTACTTC. The encoded protein is CASSLGWTNSETQYF. V usage is TRBV5-6 and J usage is TRBJ2-5, with D perhaps TRBD1 (5 bases). Trimming removed 0 bases from V and 4 bases from J, with 13 bases in between. CDR3 length: 15 amino acids. CDR1 and CDR2 (germline): SGHDT, YYEEEE. The full variable domain, with the rest looked up from reference TRBV5-6 and TRBJ2-5, is DAGVTQSPTHLIKTRGQQVTLRCSPKSGHDTVSWYQQALGQGPQFIFQYYEEEERQRGNFPDRFSGHQFPNYSSELNVNALLLGDSALYLCASSLGWTNSETQYFGPGTRLLVL.